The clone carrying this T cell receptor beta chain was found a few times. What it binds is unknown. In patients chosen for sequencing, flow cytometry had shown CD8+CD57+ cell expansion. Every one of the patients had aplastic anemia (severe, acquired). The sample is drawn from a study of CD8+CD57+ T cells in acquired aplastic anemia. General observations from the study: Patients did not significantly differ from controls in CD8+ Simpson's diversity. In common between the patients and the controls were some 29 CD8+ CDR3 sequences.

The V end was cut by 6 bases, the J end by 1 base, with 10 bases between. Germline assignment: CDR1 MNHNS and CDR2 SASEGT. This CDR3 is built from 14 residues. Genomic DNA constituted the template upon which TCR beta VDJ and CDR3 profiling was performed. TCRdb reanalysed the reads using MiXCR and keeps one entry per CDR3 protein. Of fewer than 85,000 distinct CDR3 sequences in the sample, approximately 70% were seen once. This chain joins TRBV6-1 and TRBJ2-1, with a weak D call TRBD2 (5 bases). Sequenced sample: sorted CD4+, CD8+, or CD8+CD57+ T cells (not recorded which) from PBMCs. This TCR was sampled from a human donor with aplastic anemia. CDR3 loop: CASSRSVSYNEQFF. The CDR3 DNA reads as TGTGCCAGCAGCCGTAGCGTATCCTACAATGAGCAGTTCTTC.